These 8 T cell receptor beta chains share one sample of origin, sequenced in a study of T cell changes during pregnancy in multiple sclerosis. Some clones are missing from TCRdb's copy, which holds only in-frame ones; the method was immunoSEQ multiplex PCR. This sample has approximately 88,000 clones, with around 94% found just once. Source: peripheral blood, taken in the third trimester of pregnancy. The origin of the receptors is a female donor with multiple sclerosis, enrolled in a pregnancy study.

The gene calls are TRBV5-6 and TRBJ2-5; 8 bases fit TRBD2. Trimming cost V 1 base and J 3 bases; bases outside gene matches: 11. The CDR3 totals 17 residues. From germline, CDR1 is SGHDT and CDR2 YYEEEE. This CDR3 reads CASSLFPSGRLKETQYF. The CDR3 bases are TGTGCCAGCAGCTTGTTTCCTAGCGGGCGACTGAAAGAGACCCAGTACTTC.

This clone was picked up one time. The V gene is TRBV2, the J gene TRBJ2-7; TRBD1 matches at 8 bases. J was trimmed by 6 bases and V by 3 bases; bases with no gene match: 13. Germline loops: CDR1 SNHLY, CDR2 FYNNEI. This CDR3 spans 16 amino acids. CDR3 sequence: CASSDPGQGQFSEQYF. The CDR3 region has the DNA TGTGCCAGCAGTGATCCAGGACAGGGTCAGTTTTCCGAGCAGTACTTC. The whole variable domain, filled in from reference TRBV2 and TRBJ2-7, reads EPEVTQTPSHQVTQMGQEVILRCVPISNHLYFYWYRQILGQKVEFLVSFYNNEISEKSEIFDDQFSVERPDGSNFTLKIRSTKLEDSAMYFCASSDPGQGQFSEQYFGPGTRLTVT.

This chain links TRBV21-1 with TRBJ2-7; the table's D call of TRBD2 was not tested on the DNA. TRBV21-1 is flagged as a pseudogene. The CDR3 extends over 16 amino acids. The CDR3 is CASSKGGRISSYEQYF. Here the CDR3 DNA reads TGTGCCAGCAGCAAGGGGGGTCGAATCAGCTCCTACGAGCAGTACTTC.

The chain combines TRBV15 with TRBJ1-1; the match to TRBD1 covers 9 bases. V was clipped by 1 base and J by 10 bases; unmatched bases: 4. This CDR3 region has 13 residues. Germline CDR1 is LNHNV and CDR2 is YYDKDF (reference sequence). The CDR3 loop is CATSRGQGVVAFF. The CDR3 coding sequence is TGTGCCACCAGCAGAGGACAGGGGGTTGTAGCTTTCTTT. Variable domain in full (rest from reference TRBV15 and TRBJ1-1): DAMVIQNPRYQVTQFGKPVTLSCSQTLNHNVMYWYQQKSSQAPKLLFHYYDKDFNNEADTPDNFQSRRPNTSFCFLDIRSPGLGDTAMYLCATSRGQGVVAFFGQGTRLTVV.

This clone occurred once. The V and J genes are TRBV5-4 and TRBJ2-7; 11 bases line up with TRBD2. CDR1 is SGHNT and CDR2 is YYREEE in the germline V gene (reference sequence). This CDR3 is built from 18 residues. With V trimmed by 4 bases and J by 6 bases, 18 bases remained unmatched. CDR3 sequence reads: CASSLKTLAGGGPSEQYF. As DNA, the CDR3 is TGTGCCAGCAGCCTAAAGACATTAGCGGGAGGGGGTCCTAGCGAGCAGTACTTC.

This chain uses TRBV25-1 with TRBJ2-1; weak D call: TRBD2 (6 bases). V was shortened by 4 bases and J by 10 bases, with 14 bases between the two germline ends. CDR1 is MGHDK, CDR2 SYGVNS, per germline. The CDR3 length is 13 residues. For the CDR3, the DNA is TGTGCCAGCAGTGGGAGGGGACTGGGGGAGCAGTTCTTC. Its translation: CASSGRGLGEQFF.

This chain connects TRBV28 to TRBJ2-3; 7 bases align to TRBD1. V trimming: 10 bases; J trimming: 5 bases; junction bases outside the gene matches: 15. The CDR3 sequence is 15 residues long. Germline CDR1 MDHEN, CDR2 SYDVKM. CDR3 DNA: TGTGCCATCCTCGGGACAGAGGATGGAGAAGATACGCAGTATTTT. Encoded protein: CAILGTEDGEDTQYF.

The rearrangement uses TRBV7-8 and TRBJ2-3; TRBD2 matches at 8 bases. Trimming at V came to 7 bases and at J to 0 bases, leaving 9 bases not matched to a gene. Germline CDR1 SGHVS, CDR2 FQNEAQ. The CDR3 consists of 16 residues. As DNA, the CDR3 is TGTGCCAGCACTCAGCGGGAGCTTGTGAGCACAGATACGCAGTATTTT. It encodes CASTQRELVSTDTQYF.